The clone carrying this TCR beta chain was counted ten times or more. Its antigen remains unknown. This record belongs to a study of T cells in Graves' hyperthyroidism and ophthalmopathy. Study-level information: Peripheral blood draws took place at initial diagnosis, ahead of any treatment.

It was RNA transcripts that yielded the amplified TCR beta CDR3 regions. An initial round of RT-PCR targeting the TCR CDR3 relied on the HTBI primer set. TCRdb re-called the multiplex PCR reads through MiXCR, storing one row per CDR3 protein. The sample shows about 590,000 distinct CDR3 sequences, 13% to 15% of them seen only once. The CDR3 is made up of 15 amino acids. Unmatched junction bases numbered 12, after V lost 9 bases and J lost 8 bases. CDR1 is MNHEY and CDR2 is SMNVEV in the germline V gene (reference sequence). Study results and caveats: Through a model of 13 V-J features, ophthalmopathy was separated from stable hyperthyroidism.

V and J are TRBV27 and TRBJ2-1; 11 bases fit TRBD2. The sequencing input was blood. The clonotype comes from a woman aged 18-29 years with Graves' ophthalmopathy. The CDR3: CASSTVASGRYEQFF. The CDR3 nucleotides are TGTGCCAGTTCTACGGTGGCTAGCGGGAGGTATGAGCAGTTCTTC.